This TCR beta chain was retrieved from a study of T cell changes during pregnancy in multiple sclerosis. The V gene's germline CDR1 is SGHRS and CDR2 YFSETQ. The CDR3 has 15 residues. Trimming stripped 5 bases from V and 0 bases from J, with 11 bases between. Assay used: immunoSEQ multiplex PCR; TCRdb lists only in-frame clones, some missing. Among about 40,000 clones listed, 75% to 90% were seen once. Specimen: peripheral blood, collected in the first trimester of pregnancy. The sequence came from a female donor in good health, enrolled as a control in a pregnancy study. The genes are TRBV5-1 and TRBJ2-2, with D possibly TRBD2 on 6 matching bases. Here the CDR3 DNA reads TGCGCCAGCAGAGCTGGAGGGTCGAACACCGGGGAGCTGTTTTTT. Translated, it gives CASRAGGSNTGELFF. Full variable domain (remainder filled in from reference TRBV5-1 and TRBJ2-2): KAGVTQTPRYLIKTRGQQVTLSCSPISGHRSVSWYQQTPGQGLQFLFEYFSETQRNKGNFPGRFSGRQFSNSRSEMNVSTLELGDSALYLCASRAGGSNTGELFFGEGSRLTVL.